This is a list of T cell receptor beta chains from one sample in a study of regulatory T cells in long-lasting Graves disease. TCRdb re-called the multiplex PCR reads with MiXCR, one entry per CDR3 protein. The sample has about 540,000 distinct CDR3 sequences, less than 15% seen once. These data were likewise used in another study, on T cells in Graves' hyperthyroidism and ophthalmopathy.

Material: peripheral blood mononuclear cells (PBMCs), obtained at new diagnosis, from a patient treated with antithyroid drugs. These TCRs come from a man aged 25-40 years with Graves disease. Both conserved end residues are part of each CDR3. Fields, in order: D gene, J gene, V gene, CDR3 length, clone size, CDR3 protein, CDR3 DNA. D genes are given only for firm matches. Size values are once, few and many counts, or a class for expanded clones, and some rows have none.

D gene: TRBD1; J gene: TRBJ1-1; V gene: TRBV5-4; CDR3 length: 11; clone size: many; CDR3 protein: CASSIGTEDFF; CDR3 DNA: TGTGCCAGCAGCATCGGGACAGAAGATTTCTTT
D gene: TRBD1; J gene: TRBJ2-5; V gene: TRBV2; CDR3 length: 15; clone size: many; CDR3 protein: CASSEGGTGIETQYF; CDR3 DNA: TGTGCCAGCAGTGAAGGCGGGACAGGGATTGAGACCCAGTACTTC
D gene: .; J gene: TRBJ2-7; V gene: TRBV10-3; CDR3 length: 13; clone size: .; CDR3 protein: CAISDAGQYEQYF; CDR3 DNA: TGTGCCATCAGTGATGCCGGGCAGTACGAGCAGTACTTC
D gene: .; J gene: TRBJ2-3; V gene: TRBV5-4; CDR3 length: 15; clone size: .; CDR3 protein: CASSISVLGTDTQYF; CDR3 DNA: TGTGCCAGCAGCATCTCGGTCTTAGGCACAGATACGCAGTATTTT
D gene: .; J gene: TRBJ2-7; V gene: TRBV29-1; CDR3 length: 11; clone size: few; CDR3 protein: CSVGVGGEQYF; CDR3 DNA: TGCAGCGTTGGTGTTGGTGGCGAGCAGTACTTC
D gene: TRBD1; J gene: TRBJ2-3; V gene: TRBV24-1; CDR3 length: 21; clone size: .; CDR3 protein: CATSDLQLETGGLYRVDTQYF; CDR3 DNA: TGTGCCACCAGTGATTTGCAACTTGAGACAGGGGGTCTGTATCGCGTGGATACGCAGTATTTT
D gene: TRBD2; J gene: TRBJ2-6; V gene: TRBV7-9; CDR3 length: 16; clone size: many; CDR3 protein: CASSLLAGAGANVLTF; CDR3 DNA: TGTGCCAGCAGCTTACTAGCGGGAGCTGGGGCCAACGTCCTGACTTTC
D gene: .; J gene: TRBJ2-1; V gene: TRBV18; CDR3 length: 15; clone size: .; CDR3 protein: CASSRDIGSYNEQFF; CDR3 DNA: TGTGCCAGCTCTCGGGACATAGGCTCCTACAATGAGCAGTTCTTC
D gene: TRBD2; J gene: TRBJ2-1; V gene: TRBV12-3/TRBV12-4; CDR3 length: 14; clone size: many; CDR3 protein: CASSPTSGSNEQFF; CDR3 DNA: TGTGCCAGCAGCCCGACTAGCGGGAGCAATGAGCAGTTCTTC
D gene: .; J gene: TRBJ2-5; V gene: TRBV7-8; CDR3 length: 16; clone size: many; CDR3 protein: CASSLVAATGKETQYF; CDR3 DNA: TGTGCCAGCAGCTTAGTAGCCGCTACTGGGAAAGAGACCCAGTACTTC
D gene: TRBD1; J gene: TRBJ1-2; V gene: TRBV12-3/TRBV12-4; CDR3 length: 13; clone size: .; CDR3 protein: CASTPGRGYGYTF; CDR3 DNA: TGTGCCAGCACCCCCGGCAGGGGGTATGGCTACACCTTC
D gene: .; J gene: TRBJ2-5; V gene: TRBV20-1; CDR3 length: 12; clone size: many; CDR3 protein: CSASGEKETQYF; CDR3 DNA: TGCAGTGCCTCCGGAGAGAAGGAGACCCAGTACTTC
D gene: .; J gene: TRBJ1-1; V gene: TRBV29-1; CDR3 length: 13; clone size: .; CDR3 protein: CSVEKGQLGEALF; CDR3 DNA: TGCAGCGTTGAGAAGGGTCAACTAGGGGAAGCTCTCTTT
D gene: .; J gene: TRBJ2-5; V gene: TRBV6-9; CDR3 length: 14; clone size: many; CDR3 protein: CASSYGPSGETQYF; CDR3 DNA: TGTGCCAGCAGTTACGGTCCTTCGGGGGAGACCCAGTACTTC
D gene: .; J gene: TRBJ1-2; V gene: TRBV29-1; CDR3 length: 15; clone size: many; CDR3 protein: CSVEDTGPWGYGYTF; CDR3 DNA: TGCAGCGTTGAAGATACGGGACCCTGGGGCTATGGCTACACCTTC
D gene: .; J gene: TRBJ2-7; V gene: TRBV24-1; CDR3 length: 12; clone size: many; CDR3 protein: CATRYLTSEQYF; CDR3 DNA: TGTGCCACTCGTTATCTGACCTCGGAGCAGTACTTC
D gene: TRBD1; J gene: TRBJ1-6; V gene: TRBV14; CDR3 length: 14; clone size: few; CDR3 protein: CASSRTGEWSPLHF; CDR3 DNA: TGTGCCAGCAGCCGAACAGGGGAGTGGTCACCCCTCCACTTT
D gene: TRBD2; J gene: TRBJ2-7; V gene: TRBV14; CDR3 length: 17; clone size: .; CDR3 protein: CASSDSWQRDNSYEQYF; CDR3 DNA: TGTGCCAGCAGTGACAGTTGGCAGCGGGATAACTCCTACGAGCAGTACTTC
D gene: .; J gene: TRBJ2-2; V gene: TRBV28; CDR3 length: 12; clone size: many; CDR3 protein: CASAARTGELFF; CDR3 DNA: TGTGCCAGCGCGGCCCGCACCGGGGAGCTGTTTTTT
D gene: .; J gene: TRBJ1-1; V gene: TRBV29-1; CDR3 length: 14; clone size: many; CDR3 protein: CSVRYSTMNTEAFF; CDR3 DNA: TGCAGCGTTAGATACAGTACCATGAACACTGAAGCTTTCTTT
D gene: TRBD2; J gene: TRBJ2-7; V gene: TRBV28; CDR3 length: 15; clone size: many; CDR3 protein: CASSSGLADGYEQYF; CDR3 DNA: TGTGCCAGCAGTTCGGGACTAGCGGACGGCTACGAGCAGTACTTC
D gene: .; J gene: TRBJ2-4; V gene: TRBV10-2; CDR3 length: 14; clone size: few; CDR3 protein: CASTMTEGKNIQYF; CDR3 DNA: TGCGCCAGCACCATGACTGAGGGGAAAAACATTCAGTACTTC
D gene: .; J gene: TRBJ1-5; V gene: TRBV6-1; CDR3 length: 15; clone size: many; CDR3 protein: CASSRTAYSNQPQHF; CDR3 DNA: TGTGCCAGCAGTCGGACGGCCTATAGCAATCAGCCCCAGCATTTT
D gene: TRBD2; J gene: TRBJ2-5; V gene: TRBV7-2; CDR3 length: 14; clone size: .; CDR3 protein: CASRGTSGKETQYF; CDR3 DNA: TGTGCCAGCAGGGGGACTAGCGGGAAAGAGACCCAGTACTTC
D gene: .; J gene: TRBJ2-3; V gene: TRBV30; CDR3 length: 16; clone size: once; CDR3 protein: CAWISQGAGNTDTQYF; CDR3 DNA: TGTGCCTGGATTTCGCAAGGGGCGGGAAACACAGATACGCAGTATTTT
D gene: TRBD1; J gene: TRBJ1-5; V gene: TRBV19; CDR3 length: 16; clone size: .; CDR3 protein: CASNPGQGVGNQPQHF; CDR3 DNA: TGTGCCAGTAACCCGGGACAGGGGGTAGGCAATCAGCCCCAGCATTTT
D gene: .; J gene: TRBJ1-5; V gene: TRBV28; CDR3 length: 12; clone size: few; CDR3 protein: CASRIANQPQHF; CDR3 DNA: TGTGCCAGCCGTATTGCCAATCAGCCCCAGCATTTT
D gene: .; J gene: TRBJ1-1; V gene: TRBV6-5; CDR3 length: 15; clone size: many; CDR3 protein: CASSYSASRNTEAFF; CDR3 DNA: TGTGCCAGCAGTTACTCGGCCAGCAGGAACACTGAAGCTTTCTTT
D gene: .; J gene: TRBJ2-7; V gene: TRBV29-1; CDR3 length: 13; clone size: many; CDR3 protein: CSVELPGIYEQYF; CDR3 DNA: TGCAGCGTTGAATTACCCGGGATCTACGAGCAGTACTTC
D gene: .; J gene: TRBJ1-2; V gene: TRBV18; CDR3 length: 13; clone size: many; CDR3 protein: CASSPGAGDGYTF; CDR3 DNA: TGTGCCAGCTCACCAGGGGCAGGGGATGGCTACACCTTC
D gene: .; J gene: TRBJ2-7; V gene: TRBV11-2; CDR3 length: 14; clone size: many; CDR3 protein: CASSLGASSYEQYF; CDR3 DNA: TGTGCCAGCAGCTTAGGGGCTAGCTCCTACGAGCAGTACTTC
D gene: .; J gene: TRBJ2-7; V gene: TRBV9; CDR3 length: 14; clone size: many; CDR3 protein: CASSVDETYSEQYF; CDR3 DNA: TGTGCCAGCAGCGTAGACGAGACATATAGCGAGCAGTACTTC
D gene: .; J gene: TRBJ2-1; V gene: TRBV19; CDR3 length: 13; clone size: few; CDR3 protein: CASSFPRRNEQFF; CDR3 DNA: TGTGCCAGTAGTTTTCCTAGGAGGAATGAGCAGTTCTTC
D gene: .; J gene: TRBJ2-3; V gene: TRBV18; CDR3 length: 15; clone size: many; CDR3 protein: CASSPGVFGTDTQYF; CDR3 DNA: TGTGCCAGCTCACCAGGGGTATTCGGCACAGATACGCAGTATTTT
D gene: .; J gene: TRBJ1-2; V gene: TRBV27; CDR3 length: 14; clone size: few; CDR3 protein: CASRLPLKGRGYTF; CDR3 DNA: TGTGCCAGCAGACTACCTTTGAAAGGACGGGGCTACACCTTC
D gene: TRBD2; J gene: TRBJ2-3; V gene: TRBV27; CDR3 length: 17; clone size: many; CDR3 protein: CASNPSPGLAGPDTQYF; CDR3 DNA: TGTGCCAGCAATCCTTCTCCGGGACTAGCGGGCCCGGATACGCAGTATTTT
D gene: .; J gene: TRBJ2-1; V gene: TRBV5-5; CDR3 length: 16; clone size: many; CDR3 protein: CASSLIPTRPYNEQFF; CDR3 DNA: TGTGCCAGCAGCTTAATCCCGACTAGACCCTACAATGAGCAGTTCTTC